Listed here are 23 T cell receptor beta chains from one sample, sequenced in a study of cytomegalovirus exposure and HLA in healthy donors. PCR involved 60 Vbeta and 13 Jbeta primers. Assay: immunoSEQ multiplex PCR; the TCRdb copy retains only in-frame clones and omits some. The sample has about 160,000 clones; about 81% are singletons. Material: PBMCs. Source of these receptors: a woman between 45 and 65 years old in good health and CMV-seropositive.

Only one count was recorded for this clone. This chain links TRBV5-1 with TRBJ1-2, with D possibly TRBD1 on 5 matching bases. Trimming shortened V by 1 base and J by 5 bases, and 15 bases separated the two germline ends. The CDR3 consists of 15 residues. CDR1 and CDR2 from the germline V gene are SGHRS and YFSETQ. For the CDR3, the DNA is TGCGCCAGCAGCTTGACGACGCAGGGATTATATGGCTACACCTTC. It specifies CASSLTTQGLYGYTF. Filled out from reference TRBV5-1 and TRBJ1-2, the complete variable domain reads KAGVTQTPRYLIKTRGQQVTLSCSPISGHRSVSWYQQTPGQGLQFLFEYFSETQRNKGNFPGRFSGRQFSNSRSEMNVSTLELGDSALYLCASSLTTQGLYGYTFGSGTRLTVV.

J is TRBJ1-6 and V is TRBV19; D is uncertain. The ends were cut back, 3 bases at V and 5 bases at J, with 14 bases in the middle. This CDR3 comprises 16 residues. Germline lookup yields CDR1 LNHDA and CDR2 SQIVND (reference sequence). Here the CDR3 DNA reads TGTGCCAGTAGTATCTCTTCCGGGATGGATAATTCACCCCTCCACTTT. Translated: CASSISSGMDNSPLHF.

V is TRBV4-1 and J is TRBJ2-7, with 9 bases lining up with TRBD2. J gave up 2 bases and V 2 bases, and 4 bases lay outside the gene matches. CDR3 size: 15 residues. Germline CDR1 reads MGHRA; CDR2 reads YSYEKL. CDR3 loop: CASSQLSGGPYEQYF. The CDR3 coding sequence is TGCGCCAGCAGCCAACTTAGCGGGGGCCCCTACGAGCAGTACTTC.

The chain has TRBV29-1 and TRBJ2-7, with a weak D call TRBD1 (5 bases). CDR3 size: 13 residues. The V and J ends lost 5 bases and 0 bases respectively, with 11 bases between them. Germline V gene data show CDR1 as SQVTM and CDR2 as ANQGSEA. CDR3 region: CSVKDTYSYEQYF. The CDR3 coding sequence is TGCAGCGTTAAGGACACCTACTCCTACGAGCAGTACTTC.

As DNA, the CDR3 is TGTGCCAGCAGCTTACGGTGGAGCTCCTACAATGAGCAGTTCTTC. Protein sequence: CASSLRWSSYNEQFF. The chain joins TRBV7-3 to TRBJ2-1; D gene ambiguous. Trimming cost V 2 bases and J 0 bases, with 8 bases left between them. Germline-derived CDR1 and CDR2 are SGHTA and FQGTGA. This CDR3 spans 15 amino acids.

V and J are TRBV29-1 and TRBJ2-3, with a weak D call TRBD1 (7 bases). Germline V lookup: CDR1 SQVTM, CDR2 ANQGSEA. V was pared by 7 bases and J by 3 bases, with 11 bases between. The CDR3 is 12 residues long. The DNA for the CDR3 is TGCAGCGCAGGGGGGAATACAGATACGCAGTATTTT. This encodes CSAGGNTDTQYF.

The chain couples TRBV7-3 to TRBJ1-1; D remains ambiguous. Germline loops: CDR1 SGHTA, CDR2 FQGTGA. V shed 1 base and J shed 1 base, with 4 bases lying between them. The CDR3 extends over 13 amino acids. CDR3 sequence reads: CASSLSGNTEAFF. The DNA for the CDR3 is TGTGCCAGCAGCTTAAGCGGGAACACTGAAGCTTTCTTT.

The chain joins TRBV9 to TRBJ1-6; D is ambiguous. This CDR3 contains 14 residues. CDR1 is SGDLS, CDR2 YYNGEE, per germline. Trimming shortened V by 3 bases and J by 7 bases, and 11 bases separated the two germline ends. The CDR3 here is CASSEGGVNSPLHF. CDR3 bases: TGTGCCAGCAGCGAAGGCGGCGTAAATTCACCCCTCCACTTT.

CDR3 bases: TGTGCCAGTAGTATCAACAGGGGCAATGGCTACACCTTC. Its translation: CASSINRGNGYTF. V is TRBV19 and J is TRBJ1-2, with TRBD1 matching 7 bases. Germline V lookup: CDR1 LNHDA, CDR2 SQIVND (reference sequence). This CDR3 is built from 13 residues. V lost 3 bases, J lost 6 bases, and 4 bases stayed unmatched.

CDR3 sequence: CASTGGTANYGYTF. CDR3 nucleotides: TGTGCCAGCACCGGAGGGACGGCAAACTATGGCTACACCTTC. The chain combines TRBV6-6 with TRBJ1-2; TRBD1 is a possible D gene (5 bases). The V and J ends lost 7 bases and 2 bases respectively, with 14 bases between them. The germline CDR1 and CDR2 sequences are MNHNY and SVGAGI (reference sequence). The CDR3 has 14 residues.

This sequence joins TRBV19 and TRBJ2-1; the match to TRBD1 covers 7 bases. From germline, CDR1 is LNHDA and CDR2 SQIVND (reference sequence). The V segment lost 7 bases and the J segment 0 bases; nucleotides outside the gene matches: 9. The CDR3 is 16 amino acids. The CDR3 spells CASKDRAQSSYNEQFF. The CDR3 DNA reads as TGTGCCAGTAAAGACAGGGCCCAAAGCTCCTACAATGAGCAGTTCTTC.

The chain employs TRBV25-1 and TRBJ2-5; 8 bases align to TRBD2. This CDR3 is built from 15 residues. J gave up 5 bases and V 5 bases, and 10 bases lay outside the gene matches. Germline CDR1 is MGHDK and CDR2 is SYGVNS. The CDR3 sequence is CASSFIAGLRETQYF. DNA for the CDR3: TGTGCCAGCAGTTTCATAGCGGGACTCAGGGAGACCCAGTACTTC.

The CDR3, as DNA: TGTGCCAGCAGCTTACTGGGGCCGGGTTCACCCCTCCACTTT. Residues: CASSLLGPGSPLHF. This chain connects TRBV11-2 to TRBJ1-6; D may be TRBD1 (5 bases). V lost 2 bases to trimming and J lost 9 bases, with 11 bases between them. Germline CDR1 is SGHAT and CDR2 is FQNNGV. The CDR3 has 14 amino acids.

The CDR3 DNA sequence: TGTGCCAGCAGCTCGGGGGGGCCTCAGTTCTTC. Translation: CASSSGGPQFF. The chain carries TRBV9 and TRBJ2-1; 8 bases match TRBD2. Germline loops: CDR1 SGDLS, CDR2 YYNGEE. V trimming: 4 bases; J trimming: 13 bases; junction bases outside the gene matches: 4. This CDR3 region has 11 residues.

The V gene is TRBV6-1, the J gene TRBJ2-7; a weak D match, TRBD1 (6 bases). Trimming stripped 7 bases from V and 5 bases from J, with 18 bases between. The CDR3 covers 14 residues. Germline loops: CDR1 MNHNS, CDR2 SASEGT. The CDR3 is CASTTGHPRDEQYF. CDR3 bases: TGTGCCAGCACCACGGGACACCCGCGGGACGAGCAGTACTTC.

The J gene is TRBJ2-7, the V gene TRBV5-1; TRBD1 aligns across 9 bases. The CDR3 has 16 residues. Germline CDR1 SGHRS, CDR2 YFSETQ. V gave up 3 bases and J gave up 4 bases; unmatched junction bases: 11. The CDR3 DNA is TGCGCCAGCAGCTCGACCTCCGGGACAGGGTGGTACGAGCAGTACTTC. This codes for CASSSTSGTGWYEQYF.

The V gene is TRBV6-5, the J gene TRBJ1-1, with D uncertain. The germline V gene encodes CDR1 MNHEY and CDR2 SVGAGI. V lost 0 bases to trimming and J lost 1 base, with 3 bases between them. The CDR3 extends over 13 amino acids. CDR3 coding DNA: TGTGCCAGCAGTTACTCGAGGAACACTGAAGCTTTCTTT. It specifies CASSYSRNTEAFF.

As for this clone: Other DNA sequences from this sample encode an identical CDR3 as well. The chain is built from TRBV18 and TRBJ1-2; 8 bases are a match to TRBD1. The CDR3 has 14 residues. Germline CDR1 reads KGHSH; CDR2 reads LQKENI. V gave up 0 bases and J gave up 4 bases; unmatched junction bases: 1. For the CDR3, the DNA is TGTGCCAGCTCACCACCCGGGACAGGCTATGGCTACACCTTC. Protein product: CASSPPGTGYGYTF.

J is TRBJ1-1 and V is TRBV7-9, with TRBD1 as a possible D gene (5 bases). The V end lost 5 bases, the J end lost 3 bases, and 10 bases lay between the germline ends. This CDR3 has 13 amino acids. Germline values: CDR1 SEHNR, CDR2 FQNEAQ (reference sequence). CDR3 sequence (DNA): TGTGCCAGCAGCCTCCGGGACTACACTGAAGCTTTCTTT. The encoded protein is CASSLRDYTEAFF. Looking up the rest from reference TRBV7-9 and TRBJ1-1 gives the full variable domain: DTGVSQNPRHKITKRGQNVTFRCDPISEHNRLYWYRQTLGQGPEFLTYFQNEAQLEKSRLLSDRFSAERPKGSFSTLEIQRTEQGDSAMYLCASSLRDYTEAFFGQGTRLTVV.

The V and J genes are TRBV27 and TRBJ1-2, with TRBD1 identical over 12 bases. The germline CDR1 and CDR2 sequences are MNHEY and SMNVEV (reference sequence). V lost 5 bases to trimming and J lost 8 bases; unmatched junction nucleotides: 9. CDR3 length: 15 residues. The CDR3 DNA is TGTGCCAGCAGTCGCACCGGGACAGGGGGCTACGGCTACACCTTC. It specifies CASSRTGTGGYGYTF.

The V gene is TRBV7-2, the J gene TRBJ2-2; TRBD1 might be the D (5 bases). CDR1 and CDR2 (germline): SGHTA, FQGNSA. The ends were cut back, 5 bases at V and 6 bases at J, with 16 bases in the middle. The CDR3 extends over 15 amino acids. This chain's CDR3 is CASSGALKYAGELFF. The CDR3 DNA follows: TGTGCCAGCAGCGGGGCTTTAAAGTATGCCGGGGAGCTGTTTTTT.

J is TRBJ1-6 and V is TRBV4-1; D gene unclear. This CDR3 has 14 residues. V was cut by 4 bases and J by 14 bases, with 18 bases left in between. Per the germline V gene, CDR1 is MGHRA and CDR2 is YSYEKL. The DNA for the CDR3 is TGCGCCAGCAGCCCCTTTCAAGAGGATGGGTCCCTCCACTTT. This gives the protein CASSPFQEDGSLHF.

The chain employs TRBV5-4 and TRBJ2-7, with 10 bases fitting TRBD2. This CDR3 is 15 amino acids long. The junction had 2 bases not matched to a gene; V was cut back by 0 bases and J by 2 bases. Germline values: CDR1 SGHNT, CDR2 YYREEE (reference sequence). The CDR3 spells CASSLGTSGTYEQYF. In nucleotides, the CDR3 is TGTGCCAGCAGCTTGGGGACTAGCGGTACCTACGAGCAGTACTTC.